This is a list of T cell receptor beta chains from one sample in a study of T cell responses to AZD1222 COVID-19 vaccine. Using immunoSEQ multiplex PCR, the repertoire was profiled, and TCRdb retains in-frame clones only, with some absent. The table lists 110,000 to 150,000 clones, roughly 91% of them singletons. The source was peripheral blood, collected on day 0 of AZD1222 vaccination. Receptors were obtained from an adult in good health. The CDR3 runs from the conserved cysteine through the conserved F or W. Fields, in order: clone size, J gene, D gene, V gene, CDR3 protein, CDR3 DNA. A D gene is named only where the DNA matches it firmly. A row's size may be missing; if present it is once, few, many or a size class.

. TRBJ1-2 . TRBV28 CASLPLGTTNYGYTF TGTGCCAGTTTACCCTTAGGGACCACTAACTATGGCTACACCTTC
. TRBJ1-2 TRBD1 TRBV28 CASSTQSRTGRDGYTF TGTGCCAGCAGTACACAATCACGGACAGGGAGGGATGGCTACACCTTC
. TRBJ2-1 TRBD2 TRBV6-2/TRBV6-3 CASSYSQRGGSNEQFF TGTGCCAGCAGTTATTCCCAGCGGGGGGGGTCCAATGAGCAGTTCTTC
. TRBJ1-2 . TRBV6-5 CASSYSRIRGYTF TGTGCCAGCAGTTACTCAAGGATTCGCGGCTACACCTTC
. TRBJ1-1 . TRBV4-2 CASSPQGGEAFF TGTGCCAGCAGCCCCCAAGGGGGGGAAGCTTTCTTT
. TRBJ1-5 . TRBV2 CASTRGGAQPQHF TGTGCCAGCACCCGGGGAGGGGCTCAGCCCCAGCATTTT
once TRBJ2-5 TRBD2 TRBV3-1/TRBV3-2 CASSSSGTGQETQYF TGTGCCAGCAGTTCGAGCGGGACCGGCCAAGAGACCCAGTACTTC
. TRBJ1-2 TRBD1 TRBV7-6 CASSRDRGDYGYTF TGTGCCAGCAGCCGGGACAGGGGGGACTATGGCTACACCTTC
. TRBJ2-3 TRBD2 TRBV9 CASSVSSRGITDTQYF TGTGCCAGCAGCGTATCTTCGCGGGGGATCACAGATACGCAGTATTTT
. TRBJ1-4 . TRBV7-9 CASSLRGSEKLFF TGTGCCAGCAGCTTGAGGGGGAGCGAAAAACTGTTTTTT
. TRBJ1-6 TRBD1 TRBV6-5 CASSYSGTGSSPLHF TGTGCCAGCAGTTACTCCGGGACAGGGAGTTCACCCCTCCACTTT
. TRBJ1-4 TRBD1 TRBV18 CASSLTSGTATNEKLFF TGTGCCAGCTCACTTACTAGCGGGACAGCAACTAATGAAAAACTGTTTTTT
. TRBJ2-3 . TRBV6-4 CASSGRGFTDTQYF TGTGCCAGCAGTGGTAGAGGTTTCACAGATACGCAGTATTTT
once TRBJ2-3 TRBD2 TRBV5-1 CASSVPGGSTDTQYF TGCGCCAGCAGCGTGCCGGGGGGGAGCACAGATACGCAGTATTTT
few TRBJ2-1 TRBD1 TRBV20-1 CSASPVPGQGPPYNEQFF TGCAGTGCTAGTCCGGTCCCGGGACAGGGCCCACCCTACAATGAGCAGTTCTTC
. TRBJ1-1 TRBD1 TRBV25-1 CASSAYDRVTFF TGTGCCAGCAGTGCCTACGACAGGGTGACTTTCTTT
. TRBJ2-4 . TRBV27 CASSSLLRVDKNIQYF TGTGCCAGCAGTTCACTCCTAAGGGTGGACAAAAACATTCAGTACTTC
. TRBJ1-2 . TRBV20-1 CSASAGELDYGYTF TGCAGTGCTAGTGCAGGGGAACTAGACTATGGCTACACCTTC
. TRBJ1-1 . TRBV5-6 CASSLLDSMNTEAFF TGTGCCAGCAGCTTGTTGGACTCCATGAACACTGAAGCTTTCTTT
. TRBJ2-1 . TRBV7-8 CASSLQVYNEQFF TGTGCCAGCAGCTTACAAGTATACAATGAGCAGTTCTTC
. TRBJ1-1 . TRBV6-5 CASTPFPTGNTEAFF TGTGCCAGCACCCCGTTCCCGACAGGGAACACTGAAGCTTTCTTT
. TRBJ2-2 . TRBV9 CASSTPNTGELFF TGTGCCAGCAGCACACCGAACACCGGGGAGCTGTTTTTT
. TRBJ2-5 . TRBV2 CASSPEGEETQYF TGTGCCAGCAGTCCCGAGGGGGAGGAGACCCAGTACTTC